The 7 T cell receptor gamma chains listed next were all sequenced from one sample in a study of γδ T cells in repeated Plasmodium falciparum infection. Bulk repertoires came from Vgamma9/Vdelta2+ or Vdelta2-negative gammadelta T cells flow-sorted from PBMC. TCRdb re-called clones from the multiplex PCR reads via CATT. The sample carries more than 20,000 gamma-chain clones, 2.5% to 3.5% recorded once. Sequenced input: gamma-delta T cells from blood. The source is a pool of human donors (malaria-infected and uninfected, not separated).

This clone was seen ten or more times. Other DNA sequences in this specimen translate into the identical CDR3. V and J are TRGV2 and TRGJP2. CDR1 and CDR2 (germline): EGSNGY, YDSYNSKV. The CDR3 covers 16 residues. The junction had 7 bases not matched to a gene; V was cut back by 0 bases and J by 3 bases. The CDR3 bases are TGTGCCACCTGGGACGGGCGGGATGGTAGTGATTGGATCAAGACGTTT. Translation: CATWDGRDGSDWIKTF.

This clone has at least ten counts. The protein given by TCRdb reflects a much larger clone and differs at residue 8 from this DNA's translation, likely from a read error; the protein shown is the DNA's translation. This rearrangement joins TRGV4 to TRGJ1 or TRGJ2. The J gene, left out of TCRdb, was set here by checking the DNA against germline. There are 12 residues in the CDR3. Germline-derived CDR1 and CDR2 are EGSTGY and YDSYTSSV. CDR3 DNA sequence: TGTGCCACCTGGGATGGATATTGTAAGAAACTCTTT. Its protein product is CATWDGYCKKLF.

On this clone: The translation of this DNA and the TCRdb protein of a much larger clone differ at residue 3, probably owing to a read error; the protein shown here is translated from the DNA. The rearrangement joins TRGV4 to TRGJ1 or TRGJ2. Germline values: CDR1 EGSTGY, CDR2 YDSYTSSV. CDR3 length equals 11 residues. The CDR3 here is CAPWDARVGVF. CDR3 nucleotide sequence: TGTGCCCCCTGGGATGCGCGGGTTGGAGTCTTT.

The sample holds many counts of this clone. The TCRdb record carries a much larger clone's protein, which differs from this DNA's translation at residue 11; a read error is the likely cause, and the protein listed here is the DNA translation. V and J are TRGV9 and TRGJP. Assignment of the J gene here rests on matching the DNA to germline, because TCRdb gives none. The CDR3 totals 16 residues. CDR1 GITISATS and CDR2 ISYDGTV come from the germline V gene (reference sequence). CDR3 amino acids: CALWDIQELGEKIKVF. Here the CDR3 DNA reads TGTGCCTTGTGGGATATCCAAGAGTTGGGCGAAAAAATCAAGGTATTT.

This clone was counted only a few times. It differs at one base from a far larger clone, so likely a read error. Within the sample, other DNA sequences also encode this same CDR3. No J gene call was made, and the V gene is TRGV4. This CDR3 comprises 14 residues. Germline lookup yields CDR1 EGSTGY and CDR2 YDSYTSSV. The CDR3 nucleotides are TGTGCCACCTGGCAAAAGAGTAGTGATTGGATCAAGACGTTC. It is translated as CATWQKSSDWIKTF.

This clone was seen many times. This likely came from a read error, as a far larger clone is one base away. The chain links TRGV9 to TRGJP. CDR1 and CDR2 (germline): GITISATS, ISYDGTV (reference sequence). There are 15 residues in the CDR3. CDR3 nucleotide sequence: TGTGCCTTGTGGGACCAAGAGTTGGGCAAAAAAGTCAAGGTATTT. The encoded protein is CALWDQELGKKVKVF.

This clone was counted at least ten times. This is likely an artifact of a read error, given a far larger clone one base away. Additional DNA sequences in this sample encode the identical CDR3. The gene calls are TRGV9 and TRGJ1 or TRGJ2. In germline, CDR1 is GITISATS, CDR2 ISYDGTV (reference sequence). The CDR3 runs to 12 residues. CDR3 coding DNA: TGTGCCCTGTGGGAGCCCGTGCCTAAGAAACTCTTT. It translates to CALWEPVPKKLF.